This TCR beta chain was profiled in a study of T cells expressing NK-cell markers. Background on the study: Sorted CD3+CD56+NKG2C+, CD3+CD56+NKG2C- and CD3+CD56-NKG2C+ T cells provided the TCR beta repertoires.

5'RACE template switching with UMIs generated TCR beta cDNA. Each CDR3 protein gets one entry in TCRdb, which reprocessed the 5' RACE reads and gives no DNA. Its table lists 500,000 to 600,000 distinct CDR3 sequences. The CDR3 is 12 residues long. Germline CDR1 is SQVTM and CDR2 is ANQGSEA. The receptor was isolated from a man younger than 35 in good health. Sequencing was carried out using blood T cells: a sorted CD56 or NKG2C T cell subset, CD4+ or CD8+ T cells, or bulk PBMC T cells (not recorded which). The chain carries TRBV29-1 and TRBJ2-3; TCRdb's assignment of TRBD1 cannot be checked, as there is no DNA. The CDR3 here is CSVRASKDTQYF.